This entry describes one T cell receptor (beta chain). These data come from a study of blood T cells in healthy people across ages. The V end lost 1 base, the J end lost 2 bases, and 10 bases lay between the germline ends. The CDR3 runs to 15 residues. Germline V gene sequence: CDR1 LGHDT, CDR2 YNNKEL (reference sequence). With a J-beta primer mix and a sample-barcoded 5' primer, a second PCR ran about 6 to 11 cycles. TCRdb independently ran MiXCR on the 5' RACE reads; one entry per CDR3 protein. The sample includes some 1 million distinct CDR3 sequences, more than 40% seen only once; the top ten take 15% to 20%.

V is TRBV3-1 and J is TRBJ2-3, with D possibly TRBD2 on 7 matching bases. This sequence originates from a woman aged 55-69 years in good health. Sequencing used blood. The CDR3 DNA follows: TGTGCCAGCAGCCAAGGGGGGGGCCCCACAGATACGCAGTATTTT. Protein product: CASSQGGGPTDTQYF.